The 17 T cell receptor beta chains below come from one sample, sequenced in a study of cytomegalovirus exposure and HLA in healthy donors. TCRdb keeps only in-frame clones here, not all; method: immunoSEQ multiplex PCR. The sample lists 220,000 or so clones; 83% were seen once. The sample consisted of PBMCs. The receptors shown here come from a woman between 18 and 29 years old in good health and CMV-seronegative.

This clone showed up just a few times. This chain joins TRBV28 and TRBJ1-5, with no clear D. The length of the CDR3 is 12 residues. Germline CDR1 reads MDHEN; CDR2 reads SYDVKM. Trimming took 2 bases from V and 4 from J, leaving 3 bases between them. The CDR3 region is CASSLVNQPQHF. The CDR3 region has the DNA TGTGCCAGCAGTTTAGTGAATCAGCCCCAGCATTTT.

This clone appeared a single time. This sequence joins TRBV5-1 and TRBJ1-3, with no clear D. The CDR3 covers 15 residues. Germline V lookup: CDR1 SGHRS, CDR2 YFSETQ. The ends were cut back, 1 base at V and 1 base at J, with 9 bases in the middle. The CDR3 region has the DNA TGCGCCAGCAGCTTGCCACACATTTCTGGAAACACCATATATTTT. Its translation is CASSLPHISGNTIYF.

This clone appeared once. The V gene is TRBV11-2, the J gene TRBJ2-6, with no clear D. CDR1 SGHAT and CDR2 FQNNGV come from the germline V gene. Trimming took off 5 bases at V and 2 bases at J, with 10 bases between the two ends. The CDR3 runs 15 residues. DNA for the CDR3: TGTGCCAGCAGCCCCGTTGGGGCTGGGGCCAACGTCCTGACTTTC. Residues: CASSPVGAGANVLTF. Supplemented by reference TRBV11-2 and TRBJ2-6, the full variable domain reads EAGVAQSPRYKIIEKRQSVAFWCNPISGHATLYWYQQILGQGPKLLIQFQNNGVVDDSQLPKDRFSAERLKGVDSTLKIQPAKLEDSAVYLCASSPVGAGANVLTFGAGSRLTVL.

This chain uses TRBV30 with TRBJ1-1, with 7 positions matching TRBD1. Germline trimming cut 1 base from V and 7 bases from J; bases unmatched to any gene: 9. Germline CDR1 is GTSNPN and CDR2 is SVGIG (reference sequence). The CDR3 contains 14 residues. The CDR3 protein is CAWSAGTENFEAFF. The CDR3 nucleotides are TGTGCCTGGAGTGCCGGGACAGAGAATTTTGAAGCTTTCTTT.

This clone came up a few times. The V call is TRBV6-1, the J call TRBJ1-1; 10 bases map to TRBD1. This CDR3 is built from 15 residues. The germline V gene encodes CDR1 MNHNS and CDR2 SASEGT. V trimming: 4 bases; J trimming: 1 base; junction bases outside the gene matches: 3. The CDR3 DNA is TGTGCCAGCAGTGTTGGGACAGGGGCGAACACTGAAGCTTTCTTT. The encoded protein is CASSVGTGANTEAFF.

This chain joins TRBV25-1 and TRBJ1-4; D gene uncertain. Trimming cost V 1 base and J 0 bases, with 6 bases left between them. The CDR3 totals 15 residues. Per germline, CDR1 MGHDK and CDR2 SYGVNS. CDR3 DNA: TGTGCCAGCAGTGAATCGTTTGCAACTAATGAAAAACTGTTTTTT. The encoded protein is CASSESFATNEKLFF.

This chain links TRBV18 with TRBJ1-1; D remains unclear. The CDR3 loop spans 15 amino acids. V shed 1 base and J shed 3 bases, with 12 bases lying between them. The germline gives CDR1 KGHSH, CDR2 LQKENI. The CDR3 nucleotides read TGTGCCAGCTCACCACGAGCCCGAAAGGACACTGAAGCTTTCTTT. Translating it yields CASSPRARKDTEAFF.

This chain's CDR3 is CASSYVALAGGRDEQFF. CDR3 in DNA: TGTGCCAGCAGCTATGTCGCGCTAGCGGGTGGGCGTGATGAGCAGTTCTTC. This chain connects TRBV9 to TRBJ2-1; 8 nucleotides align to TRBD2. V lost 4 bases to trimming and J lost 8 bases; unmatched junction nucleotides: 17. The germline CDR1 and CDR2 sequences are SGDLS and YYNGEE. The CDR3 extends over 17 amino acids.

J is TRBJ2-1 and V is TRBV9, with 8 bases lining up with TRBD2. The junction had 14 bases not matched to a gene; V was cut back by 3 bases and J by 9 bases. Per the germline V gene, CDR1 is SGDLS and CDR2 is YYNGEE. The CDR3 length is 16 residues. CDR3 bases: TGTGCCAGCAGCGCCGTACTGGGCGGGAGGATTGTTGAGCAGTTCTTC. Amino acid sequence: CASSAVLGGRIVEQFF.

This sequence joins TRBV5-1 and TRBJ1-1, with TRBD1 as a possible D gene (6 bases). V gave up 9 bases and J gave up 4 bases, with 16 bases separating them. Germline CDR1 SGHRS, CDR2 YFSETQ. There are 13 residues in the CDR3. This CDR3 reads CATATGFGTEAFF. CDR3 coding DNA: TGCGCCACCGCCACAGGGTTTGGCACTGAAGCTTTCTTT.

In nucleotides, the CDR3 is TGTGCCAGCAGTTTAAAAGGGGTAAGCAATCAGCCCCAGCATTTT. This gives the protein CASSLKGVSNQPQHF. The rearrangement joins TRBV27 to TRBJ1-5; D possibly corresponds to TRBD1 (5 bases). The CDR3 loop spans 15 amino acids. CDR1 is MNHEY and CDR2 is SMNVEV in the germline V gene (reference sequence). V lost 2 bases, J lost 1 base, and 9 bases lay in between.

The V and J genes are TRBV4-1 and TRBJ1-3, with TRBD1 matching 7 bases. Unmatched junction bases numbered 8, after V lost 1 base and J lost 2 bases. This CDR3 region has 17 residues. CDR1 and CDR2 (germline): MGHRA, YSYEKL. Here the CDR3 reads CASSQVTPGTAGNTIYF. The DNA of the CDR3 is TGCGCCAGCAGCCAAGTCACACCCGGGACAGCTGGAAACACCATATATTTT.

The chain couples TRBV5-1 to TRBJ1-2; 7 nucleotides agree with TRBD1. The CDR3 contains 17 residues. CDR1 is SGHRS, CDR2 YFSETQ, per germline. J lost 1 base, V lost 4 bases, and 13 bases had no gene match. CDR3 loop: CASSPSGTAFFNYGYTF. The CDR3 DNA reads TGCGCCAGCAGCCCATCCGGGACAGCTTTTTTTAACTATGGCTACACCTTC.

This clone was detected only once. The CDR3 nucleotides are TGTGCCAGCAGTTTAGACAGCCCGGATACGCAGTATTTT. It codes for CASSLDSPDTQYF. V gene TRBV27 combines with J gene TRBJ2-3; maybe TRBD1 (5 bases). V lost 2 bases and J lost 6, with 9 bases in between. This CDR3 comprises 13 residues. Per germline, CDR1 MNHEY and CDR2 SMNVEV (reference sequence).

V usage is TRBV19 and J usage is TRBJ2-3, with no clear D. The CDR3 has 14 amino acids. Between the trimmed V and J ends, which lost 3 bases and 8 bases, there was a span of 15 bases. The germline V gene has CDR1 LNHDA and CDR2 SQIVND (reference sequence). The CDR3 reads CASSMEQAVPTQYF. CDR3 DNA: TGTGCCAGTAGTATGGAGCAGGCCGTCCCTACGCAGTATTTT. The whole variable domain, remainder taken from reference TRBV19 and TRBJ2-3, is DGGITQSPKYLFRKEGQNVTLSCEQNLNHDAMYWYRQDPGQGLRLIYYSQIVNDFQKGDIAEGYSVSREKKESFPLTVTSAQKNPTAFYLCASSMEQAVPTQYFGPGTRLTVL.

The rearrangement uses TRBV29-1 and TRBJ1-3; D may be TRBD1 (6 bases). The CDR3 has 15 amino acids. Trimming took off 4 bases at V and 1 base at J, with 14 bases between the two ends. The germline gives CDR1 SQVTM, CDR2 ANQGSEA. CDR3 DNA sequence: TGCAGCGTTGGGGGAGGGGGAAATTCTGGAAACACCATATATTTT. Its translation: CSVGGGGNSGNTIYF.

J is TRBJ2-1 and V is TRBV18, with D possibly called TRBD1 or TRBD2 (5 bases each). The germline V gene has CDR1 KGHSH and CDR2 LQKENI. The ends were cut back, 6 bases at V and 9 bases at J, with 12 bases in the middle. CDR3 length equals 12 residues. The CDR3: CASSGSGSEQFF. The CDR3 DNA reads TGTGCCAGCTCTGGGTCAGGGAGTGAGCAGTTCTTC.